Presented here are 15 T cell receptor beta chains from one specimen sequenced in a study of T cell changes during pregnancy in multiple sclerosis. The table came from immunoSEQ multiplex PCR; TCRdb's copy has only in-frame clones and leaves some out. The sample contains over 50,000 clones, about 88% of which appear only once. The specimen comprised CD4+ T cells from peripheral blood mononuclear cells, sampled in the third trimester of pregnancy. These receptors were obtained from a female donor with multiple sclerosis, enrolled in a pregnancy study.

The V gene is TRBV29-1, the J gene TRBJ1-1; D is perhaps TRBD1 (5 bases). Germline V CDR1 and CDR2: SQVTM, ANQGSEA. The CDR3 extends over 12 amino acids. V was trimmed by 6 bases and J by 1 base, leaving 9 bases between them. CDR3 protein: CSVHDRNTEAFF. CDR3 DNA: TGCAGCGTCCACGACAGGAACACTGAAGCTTTCTTT. Using reference TRBV29-1 and TRBJ1-1 for the parts outside the CDR3, the full variable domain is SAVISQKPSRDICQRGTSLTIQCQVDSQVTMMFWYRQQPGQSLTLIATANQGSEATYESGFVIDKFPISRPNLTFSTLTVSNMSPEDSSIYLCSVHDRNTEAFFGQGTRLTVV.

The chain uses TRBV5-1 and TRBJ2-5; D gene unclear. Trimming pared 1 base from V and 7 bases from J, leaving 14 bases between. Germline V gene sequence: CDR1 SGHRS, CDR2 YFSETQ. The CDR3 extends over 14 amino acids. CDR3 amino acids: CASSLSAPPGTQYF. CDR3 nucleotides: TGCGCCAGCAGCTTGTCGGCCCCGCCGGGGACCCAGTACTTC.

The chain links TRBV19 to TRBJ1-2; 8 bases match TRBD1. V gave up 6 bases and J gave up 2 bases; unmatched junction bases: 5. In germline, CDR1 is LNHDA, CDR2 SQIVND (reference sequence). CDR3 length: 14 residues. The CDR3 DNA reads as TGTGCCAGTAGAACAGGGGACAGGAACTATGGCTACACCTTC. Protein sequence: CASRTGDRNYGYTF.

This clone was counted a single time. The chain joins TRBV28 to TRBJ2-7, with D maybe TRBD2 (6 bases). Between the trimmed V and J ends, which lost 11 bases and 2 bases, there was a span of 16 bases. This CDR3 contains 13 residues. The germline V gene encodes CDR1 MDHEN and CDR2 SYDVKM. Written as DNA, the CDR3 is TGTGCCTCTAGAGGGGACTGGGCCTACGAGCAGTACTTC. It codes for CASRGDWAYEQYF.

The V gene is TRBV18, the J gene TRBJ1-1, with 9 bases lining up with TRBD1. CDR3 length equals 20 residues. V was pared by 3 bases and J by 2 bases, with 19 bases of the junction left unmatched. Germline V gene data show CDR1 as KGHSH and CDR2 as LQKENI. CDR3 protein: CASSPTGGATPGQRNTEAFF. CDR3 sequence (DNA): TGTGCCAGCTCACCGACAGGGGGGGCAACACCGGGACAGCGTAACACTGAAGCTTTCTTT.

There are a few counts of this clone. The rearrangement joins TRBV7-6 to TRBJ1-1; TRBD1 agrees at 8 bases. This CDR3 has 17 amino acids. V gave up 2 bases and J gave up 4 bases; unmatched junction bases: 12. In germline, CDR1 is SGHVS, CDR2 FNYEAQ. CDR3 DNA sequence: TGTGCCAGCAGCTTACGCTGGTATACAGGGGGGGGCACTGAAGCTTTCTTT. This gives the protein CASSLRWYTGGGTEAFF.

This chain joins TRBV27 and TRBJ2-1; D is perhaps TRBD1 (7 bases). The CDR3 totals 13 residues. V gave up 5 bases and J gave up 15 bases, with 20 bases separating them. Germline loops: CDR1 MNHEY, CDR2 SMNVEV (reference sequence). The CDR3 is CASSAGQWNLRFF. The CDR3 region has the DNA TGTGCCAGCAGTGCGGGACAGTGGAATCTCCGGTTCTTC.

V and J are TRBV11-1 and TRBJ2-3, with D uncertain. Germline V gene sequence: CDR1 SGHAT, CDR2 FQDESV (reference sequence). The V and J ends lost 3 bases and 0 bases respectively, with 13 bases between them. The CDR3 loop spans 16 amino acids. The CDR3 DNA is TGTGCCAGCAGCTTGAATCCAGGAACTAGCACAGATACGCAGTATTTT. It specifies CASSLNPGTSTDTQYF.

This clone has just one count. This chain connects TRBV6-6 to TRBJ1-1, with D unresolved. Per the germline V gene, CDR1 is MNHNY and CDR2 is SVGAGI (reference sequence). The CDR3 consists of 15 residues. Trimming pared 2 bases from V and 6 bases from J, leaving 16 bases between. CDR3 loop: CASSYAGSLEAEAFF. The CDR3, as DNA: TGTGCCAGCAGTTACGCCGGATCCCTTGAGGCTGAAGCTTTCTTT.

V and J are TRBV7-2 and TRBJ1-2; unclear D gene. Germline CDR1 reads SGHTA; CDR2 reads FQGNSA. The CDR3 is 13 amino acids. Trimming took 4 bases from V and 8 from J, leaving 14 bases between them. Written as DNA, the CDR3 is TGTGCCAGCAGCTCCCTCTGGGGAGAAGGCTACACCTTC. It codes for CASSSLWGEGYTF.

The chain combines TRBV5-6 with TRBJ1-5, with 8 bases identical to TRBD1. Germline values: CDR1 SGHDT, CDR2 YYEEEE. This CDR3 is 14 amino acids long. The junction had 4 bases not matched to a gene; V was cut back by 1 base and J by 7 bases. The CDR3 DNA reads TGTGCCAGCAGCTTGTCAGGGGGCGTGCAGCCCCAGCATTTT. Translated, it gives CASSLSGGVQPQHF.

This chain links TRBV18 with TRBJ2-3, with D unresolved. The CDR3 runs to 11 residues. The germline V and J ends were trimmed by 2 bases and 12 bases, with 9 bases remaining between them. Looked up from germline, CDR1 is KGHSH and CDR2 is LQKENI. This CDR3 is CASSPEKAQYF. The CDR3 bases are TGTGCCAGCTCACCAGAAAAAGCACAGTATTTT.

V and J are TRBV25-1 and TRBJ1-4; 8 nucleotides match TRBD1. The CDR3 has 13 residues. Germline V gives CDR1 MGHDK, CDR2 SYGVNS. Losses at the gene ends were 6 bases for V and 8 bases for J; bases not matched to a gene: 5. The CDR3 nucleotides are TGTGCCAGCAGGTGGCAGGGGGCGGAAAAACTGTTTTTT. Translation: CASRWQGAEKLFF.

V gene TRBV20-1 combines with J gene TRBJ2-5; D is ambiguous. Per germline, CDR1 DFQATT and CDR2 SNEGSKA (reference sequence). Between the trimmed V and J ends, which lost 1 base and 5 bases, there was a span of 5 bases. This CDR3 is 11 amino acids long. The CDR3 is CSARGLETQYF. Written as DNA, the CDR3 is TGCAGTGCTAGAGGGCTGGAGACCCAGTACTTC.

The V and J genes are TRBV19 and TRBJ1-2, with 12 nucleotides matching TRBD1. This CDR3 has 15 residues. Germline values: CDR1 LNHDA, CDR2 SQIVND (reference sequence). V dropped 5 bases and J dropped 8; count of bases not matched to a gene: 9. This CDR3 is CASSASGTGGGGYTF. The CDR3 region has the DNA TGTGCCAGTAGTGCCTCCGGGACAGGGGGCGGGGGCTACACCTTC.